This TCR beta chain is drawn from a study of T cell repertoires and HLA-DP antigens. Regarding this clone: The antigen is undetermined.

CD4+ T cells were isolated untouched, approximately 98% pure. The primer mix covered 54 TRBV segments and 13 TRBJ segments. The repertoire was sequenced with immunoSEQ multiplex PCR; TCRdb's copy has only in-frame clones and lacks some. Of about 110,000 clones listed, roughly 92% are singletons. V was trimmed by 5 bases and J by 4 bases, leaving 11 bases between them. Germline assignment: CDR1 LNHDA and CDR2 SQIVND (reference sequence). CDR3 length: 13 amino acids. This chain uses TRBV19 with TRBJ1-2; no clear D gene. Input material: CD4+ T cells from PBMCs. The TCR originated in a woman between 18 and 29 years old in good health and CMV-seronegative. The CDR3 reads CASSLPSSYGYTF. The CDR3 bases are TGTGCCAGTAGTTTGCCGTCGAGCTATGGCTACACCTTC.